This T cell receptor (beta chain) was identified during a study of blood T cells in healthy people across ages. There were at least 5.5 micrograms of total RNA extracted from every sample. In this sample, this clonotype turned up once. The CDR3 totals 16 residues. V was pared by 1 base and J by 5 bases, with 15 bases between. Using a J-beta primer mix together with a sample-barcoded 5' primer, a second PCR was run for roughly 6 to 11 cycles. One entry per CDR3 protein results from TCRdb running MiXCR on the 5' RACE reads. The sample records over 1,500,000 distinct CDR3 sequences, about two fifths being singletons.

Sample: blood. The TCR was taken from a human donor in good health. The chain recombines TRBV12-3 or TRBV12-4 with TRBJ1-5; D not resolved. Here the CDR3 reads CASSLEGFRPDQPQHF. CDR3 sequence (DNA): TGTGCCAGCAGTTTAGAGGGATTTCGTCCTGATCAGCCCCAGCATTTT.